The source of this TCR beta chain is a study of blood T cell repertoires in COVID-19 (TCRdb year 2020). The study in broad terms: Collaborator samples came from the United States, Italy and Spain and covered acute and convalescent phases of COVID-19. The prospective study material was composed of cDNA or gDNA derived from T cells, B-cell-depleted T cells, or PBMCs. The dataset comprised deeply sampled blood TCRbeta repertoires from subjects exposed to, actively infected with, or recovered from COVID-19. The repertoires were released in a freely available public database intended as a resource for research on the immune response to SARS-CoV-2. The samples were drawn from two sources: the first 160 participants of the ongoing ImmuneRACE study, and approximately 1,300 subjects contributed by 6 global collaborators. Nearly every sample came with metadata listing a de-identified subject ID, COVID-19 status, age in years and sex. HLA class I and class II types, where available, came from metadata supplied by the sample provider rather than from assay-based typing. Points the paper makes about the study in general: The amount of clinical and demographic metadata varied by source and participant and was provided uncurated.

Looking up the germline V gene yields CDR1 SGDLS and CDR2 YYNGEE. From the cysteine up to the phenylalanine, the CDR3 has a length of 14 residues. The DNA shown is the 42-base CDR3, in frame from base 1. V is cut back by 4 bases and J by 4 bases, with 7 bases in the junction unmatched. TCRbeta CDR3 regions were amplified from genomic DNA by means of the immunoSEQ Assay, a bias-controlled multiplex PCR. Per the authors' processing: Within the assay, amplification of reference gene primers was used to estimate how many nucleated cells each sample contained. To quantify the absolute abundance of each unique TCRbeta CDR3 rearrangement, sequence reads were collapsed and filtered. For each sample, productive Simpson clonality was calculated by taking the square root of Simpson's diversity index across productive rearrangements. In TCRdb, the immuneACCESS table is reduced to in-frame sequences with V and J assigned. These tables do not hold every clone; where another copy was compared, an unresolved V gene accounts for under half, and the others remain unexplained. Clonal size and the V and J genes are those of that table, whereas D and trimming came from the DNA. The sample includes 60,000 to 85,000 clones, with 70% to 90% observed a single time. Clones ranked in the top ten supply roughly 9.7% of the sample.

Concerning this clone itself: What antigen it recognizes has not been identified. There are no base qualities to consult, and no much larger clone falls within one base.

At one collaborating source in Seattle, patients were enrolled during active infection and were followed longitudinally through the course of disease. Collaborating institutions collected whole blood in K2EDTA tubes following their own protocols. For TCRbeta analysis, collaborator samples were shipped as frozen whole blood, as isolated PBMCs, or as DNA extracted from either sample type. This receptor was identified in a man aged 55 to 70 with COVID-19, enrolled during active disease. The sequence joins TRBV9 to TRBJ1-1, and TRBD1 matches 7 of the central bases. Sequencing used peripheral blood. CDR3 region: CASSLFRDSTEAFF. The sequence in DNA is TGTGCCAGCAGCCTGTTTCGGGACAGCACTGAAGCTTTCTTT. Beyond the CDR3, the reference TRBV9 and TRBJ1-1 genes provide the residues; the full variable domain reads: DSGVTQTPKHLITATGQRVTLRCSPRSGDLSVYWYQQSLDQGLQFLIQYYNGEERAKGNILERFSAQQFPDLHSELNLSSLELGDSALYFCASSLFRDSTEAFFGQGTRLTVV.